This section outlines one TCR beta chain sequence together with its context. Per the study methods: Reference gene primer amplification gave estimated nucleated cell counts. TCRdb keeps only in-frame clones here, not all; method: immunoSEQ multiplex PCR. The DNA gave D and trimming, while V, J and clone size come from that table. This table has 250,000 to 350,000 clones, approximately 85% appearing once. The age range of participants was about 18 to 100 years, with residence in approximately 25 US areas. In assigning cohorts, the study relied on participant-reported clinical history. This sample was included in a study of blood T cell repertoires in COVID-19. About the study: Collection of acute and convalescent COVID-19 samples took place in the United States, Italy and Spain.

Germline-derived CDR1 and CDR2 are SEHNR and FQNEAQ (reference sequence). V shed 5 bases and J shed 3 bases, with 23 bases lying between them. CDR3 size: 18 residues. The sequence was obtained from a woman between 25 and 40 years old who had recovered from COVID-19. The sample comprised PBMCs or T cells enriched from blood (not recorded which). The V and J genes are TRBV7-9 and TRBJ1-5; perhaps TRBD1 as D (6 bases). The CDR3: CASSPGGQSQKSNQPQHF. In DNA, the CDR3 is TGTGCCAGCAGCCCGGGGGGGCAGTCACAAAAGTCCAATCAGCCCCAGCATTTT. The full variable domain, completed using reference TRBV7-9 and TRBJ1-5, is DTGVSQNPRHKITKRGQNVTFRCDPISEHNRLYWYRQTLGQGPEFLTYFQNEAQLEKSRLLSDRFSAERPKGSFSTLEIQRTEQGDSAMYLCASSPGGQSQKSNQPQHFGDGTRLSIL.